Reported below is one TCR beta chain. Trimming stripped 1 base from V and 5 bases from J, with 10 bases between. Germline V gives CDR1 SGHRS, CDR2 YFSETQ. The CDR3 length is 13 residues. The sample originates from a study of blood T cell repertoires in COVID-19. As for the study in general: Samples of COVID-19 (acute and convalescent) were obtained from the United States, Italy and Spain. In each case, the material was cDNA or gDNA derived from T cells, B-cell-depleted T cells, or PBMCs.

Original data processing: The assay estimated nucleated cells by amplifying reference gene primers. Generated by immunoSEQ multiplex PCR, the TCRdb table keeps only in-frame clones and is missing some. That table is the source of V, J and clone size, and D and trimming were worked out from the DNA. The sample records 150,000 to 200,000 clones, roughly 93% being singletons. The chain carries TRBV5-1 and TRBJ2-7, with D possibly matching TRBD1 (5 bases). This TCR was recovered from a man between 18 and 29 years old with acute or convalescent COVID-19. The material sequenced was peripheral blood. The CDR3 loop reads CASSLFPRDEQYF. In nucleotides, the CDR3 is TGCGCCAGCAGCTTGTTCCCCAGGGACGAGCAGTACTTC. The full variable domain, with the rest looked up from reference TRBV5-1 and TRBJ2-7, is KAGVTQTPRYLIKTRGQQVTLSCSPISGHRSVSWYQQTPGQGLQFLFEYFSETQRNKGNFPGRFSGRQFSNSRSEMNVSTLELGDSALYLCASSLFPRDEQYFGPGTRLTVT.